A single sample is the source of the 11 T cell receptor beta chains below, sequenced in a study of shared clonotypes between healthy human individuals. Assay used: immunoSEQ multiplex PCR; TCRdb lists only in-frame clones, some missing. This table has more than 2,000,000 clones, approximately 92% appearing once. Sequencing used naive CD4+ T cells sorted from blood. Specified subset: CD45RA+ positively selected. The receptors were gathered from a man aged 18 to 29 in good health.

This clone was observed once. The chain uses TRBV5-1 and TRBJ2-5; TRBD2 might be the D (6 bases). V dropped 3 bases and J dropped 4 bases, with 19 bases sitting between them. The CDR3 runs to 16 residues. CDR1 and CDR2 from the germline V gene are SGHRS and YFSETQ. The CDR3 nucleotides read TGCGCCAGCAGCTATGCTCGCAGGGAGGTGCGAGAGACCCAGTACTTC. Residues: CASSYARREVRETQYF.

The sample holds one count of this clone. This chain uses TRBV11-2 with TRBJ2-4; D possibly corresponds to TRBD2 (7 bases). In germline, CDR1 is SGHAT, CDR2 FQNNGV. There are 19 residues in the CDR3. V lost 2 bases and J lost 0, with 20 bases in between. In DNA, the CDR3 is TGTGCCAGCAGCTTACATAATTACGGGGGGCGTGTAGCCAAAAACATTCAGTACTTC. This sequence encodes CASSLHNYGGRVAKNIQYF.

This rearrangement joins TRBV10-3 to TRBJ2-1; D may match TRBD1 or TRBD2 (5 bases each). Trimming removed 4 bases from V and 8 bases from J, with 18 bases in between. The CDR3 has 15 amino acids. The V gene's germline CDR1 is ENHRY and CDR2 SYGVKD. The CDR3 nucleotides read TGTGCCATCAGTGGTCTACTGGGGACGTACTATGAGCAGTTCTTC. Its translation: CAISGLLGTYYEQFF.

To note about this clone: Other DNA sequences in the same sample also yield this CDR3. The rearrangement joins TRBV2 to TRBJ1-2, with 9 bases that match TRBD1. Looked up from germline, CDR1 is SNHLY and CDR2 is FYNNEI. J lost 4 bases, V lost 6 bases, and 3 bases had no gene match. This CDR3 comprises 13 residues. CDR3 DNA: TGTGCCAGCAGGGACAGGGGAAGCTATGGCTACACCTTC. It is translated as CASRDRGSYGYTF.

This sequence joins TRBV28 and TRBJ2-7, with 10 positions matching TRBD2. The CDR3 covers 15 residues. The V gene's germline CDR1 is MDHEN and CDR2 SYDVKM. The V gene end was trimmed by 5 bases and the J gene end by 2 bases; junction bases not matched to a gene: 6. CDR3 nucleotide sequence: TGTGCCAGCAGTCAGACTAGCGGGCTCACCTACGAGCAGTACTTC. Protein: CASSQTSGLTYEQYF.

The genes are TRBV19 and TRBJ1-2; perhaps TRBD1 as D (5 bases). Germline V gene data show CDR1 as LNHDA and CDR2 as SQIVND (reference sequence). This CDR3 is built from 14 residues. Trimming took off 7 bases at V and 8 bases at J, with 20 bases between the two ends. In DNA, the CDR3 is TGTGCCAGTAAGCTCGAGGGACTGGAAGAGGGCTACACCTTC. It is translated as CASKLEGLEEGYTF.

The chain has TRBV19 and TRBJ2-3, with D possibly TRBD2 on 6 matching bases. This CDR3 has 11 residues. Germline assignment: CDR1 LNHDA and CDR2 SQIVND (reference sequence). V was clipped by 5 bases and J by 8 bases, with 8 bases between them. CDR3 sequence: CASSSGGTQYF. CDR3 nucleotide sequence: TGTGCCAGTAGTTCCGGGGGTACGCAGTATTTT.

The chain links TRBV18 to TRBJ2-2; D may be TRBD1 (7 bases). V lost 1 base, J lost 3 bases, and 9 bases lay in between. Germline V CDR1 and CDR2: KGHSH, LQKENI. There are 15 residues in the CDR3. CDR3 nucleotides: TGTGCCAGCTCACCACGCAGGGGGGACACCGGGGAGCTGTTTTTT. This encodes CASSPRRGDTGELFF.

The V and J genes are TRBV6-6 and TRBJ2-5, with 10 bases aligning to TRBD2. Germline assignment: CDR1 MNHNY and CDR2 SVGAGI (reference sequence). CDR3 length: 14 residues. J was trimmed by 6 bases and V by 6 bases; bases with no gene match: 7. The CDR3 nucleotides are TGTGCCAGCAGCGAGCGGGAGGGCCGGAAGACCCAGTACTTC. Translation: CASSEREGRKTQYF.

The CDR3 DNA sequence: TGTGCCAGCAGCTTAAAGGGACAGGGGCTTAATTCACCCCTCCACTTT. Its translation is CASSLKGQGLNSPLHF. V usage is TRBV7-9 and J usage is TRBJ1-6; the match to TRBD1 covers 10 bases. Germline trimming cut 2 bases from V and 6 bases from J; bases unmatched to any gene: 4. The CDR3 contains 16 residues. The germline gives CDR1 SEHNR, CDR2 FQNEAQ (reference sequence).

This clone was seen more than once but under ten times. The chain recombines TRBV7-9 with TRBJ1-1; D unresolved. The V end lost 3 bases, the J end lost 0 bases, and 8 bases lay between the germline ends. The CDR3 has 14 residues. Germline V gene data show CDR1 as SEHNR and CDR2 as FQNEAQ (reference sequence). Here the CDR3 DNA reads TGTGCCAGCAGCTTGGAGAGCATGAACACTGAAGCTTTCTTT. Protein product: CASSLESMNTEAFF.